This TCR beta chain was identified during a study of blood T cells in healthy people across ages. Overall study findings and caveats: Strong correlation linked observed beta diversity and percent naive T cells.

Trimming left V 5 bases short and J 2 bases short, with 7 bases between. This CDR3 spans 12 amino acids. Germline assignment: CDR1 SQVTM and CDR2 ANQGSEA. In the case of this clonotype: Its target is unknown.

The authors ran a second PCR of roughly 6 to 12 cycles using a sample-barcoded 5' primer and a J-beta primer mix. Samples each returned at least 3 million CDR3-containing paired-end reads. TCRdb used MiXCR to reprocess the 5' RACE reads, holding one entry per CDR3 protein. Seen here are about a million distinct CDR3 sequences, 35% to 40% observed once, and the top ten hold around 13%. Caucasian, healthy and from Russia, the donors were aged between roughly 6 and 95. Each sample yielded at least 6 micrograms of PBMC total RNA. This clonotype was obtained from a man aged 18 to 35 in good health. The rearrangement joins TRBV29-1 to TRBJ1-5; D gene ambiguous. The sequenced sample consisted of blood. The CDR3 coding sequence is TGCAGCGTTCAGGACGGCAATCAGCCCCAGCATTTT. Protein product: CSVQDGNQPQHF.